These 21 T cell receptor beta chains were sequenced from one sample in a study of blood T cell repertoires in COVID-19. Clones were read by immunoSEQ multiplex PCR, and TCRdb kept only the in-frame ones, dropping some. The sample consists of 90,000 to 120,000 clones, 80% to 90% of them appearing once. The sequenced material came from PBMCs or T cells enriched from blood (not recorded which). Source of these receptors: a woman in her forties or fifties who had recovered from COVID-19.

This clone was seen a single time. J is TRBJ2-3 and V is TRBV15; 16 bases align to TRBD2. This CDR3 contains 17 residues. V trimming: 3 bases; J trimming: 6 bases; junction bases outside the gene matches: 6. CDR1 and CDR2 from the germline V gene are LNHNV and YYDKDF (reference sequence). CDR3 sequence reads: CATSRPGLAGGMDTQYF. CDR3 nucleotide sequence: TGTGCCACCAGCAGGCCGGGACTAGCGGGGGGGATGGATACGCAGTATTTT.

The J gene is TRBJ2-3, the V gene TRBV7-6, with TRBD2 matching over 8 bases. Germline V gives CDR1 SGHVS, CDR2 FNYEAQ. With V trimmed by 3 bases and J by 3 bases, 14 bases remained unmatched. The CDR3 is 18 residues long. This chain's CDR3 is CASSLAPTSAGATDTQYF. CDR3 coding DNA: TGTGCCAGCAGCTTGGCCCCGACTAGCGCGGGGGCAACAGATACGCAGTATTTT. The full variable domain, with the rest looked up from reference TRBV7-6 and TRBJ2-3, is GAGVSQSPRYKVTKRGQDVALRCDPISGHVSLYWYRQALGQGPEFLTYFNYEAQQDKSGLPNDRFSAERPEGSISTLTIQRTEQRDSAMYRCASSLAPTSAGATDTQYFGPGTRLTVL.

This sequence joins TRBV24-1 and TRBJ2-2; TRBD1 is a possible D gene (5 bases). This CDR3 is 15 amino acids long. Trimming shortened V by 10 bases and J by 0 bases, and 14 bases separated the two germline ends. CDR1 KGHDR and CDR2 SFDVKD come from the germline V gene. Here the CDR3 reads CATQRADTNTGELFF. Here the CDR3 DNA reads TGTGCCACGCAAAGGGCGGACACGAACACCGGGGAGCTGTTTTTT.

The gene calls are TRBV19 and TRBJ2-7, with 8 bases aligning to TRBD1. Germline CDR1 reads LNHDA; CDR2 reads SQIVND (reference sequence). V gave up 5 bases and J gave up 4 bases; unmatched junction bases: 7. CDR3 length: 14 amino acids. The CDR3 region has the DNA TGTGCCAGTAGTTTTTCAGGGGGCTCATACGAGCAGTACTTC. Its protein product is CASSFSGGSYEQYF. The full variable domain, its missing parts supplied by reference TRBV19 and TRBJ2-7, is DGGITQSPKYLFRKEGQNVTLSCEQNLNHDAMYWYRQDPGQGLRLIYYSQIVNDFQKGDIAEGYSVSREKKESFPLTVTSAQKNPTAFYLCASSFSGGSYEQYFGPGTRLTVT.

In its sample, this clone was seen once. The chain uses TRBV2 and TRBJ1-6; D gene uncertain. CDR3 length: 14 residues. V was trimmed by 9 bases and J by 7 bases, leaving 16 bases between them. Germline V gene data show CDR1 as SNHLY and CDR2 as FYNNEI. For the CDR3, the DNA is TGTGCCAGGAGAGCGGACCGAGTAAATTCACCCCTCCACTTT. Translating it yields CARRADRVNSPLHF.

This clone was seen only once. CDR3 sequence reads: CASSPQSHPGFEKLFF. The CDR3 DNA follows: TGTGCCAGCAGTCCCCAAAGCCATCCAGGGTTCGAAAAACTGTTTTTT. The chain recombines TRBV28 with TRBJ1-4, with D perhaps TRBD1 (5 bases). Germline V gene data show CDR1 as MDHEN and CDR2 as SYDVKM. The CDR3 has 16 residues. V was pared by 5 bases and J by 8 bases, with 21 bases between.

The J gene is TRBJ2-7, the V gene TRBV30; D gene unclear. Deletions cut 0 bases from V and 4 bases from J, with 7 bases between. Germline loops: CDR1 GTSNPN, CDR2 SVGIG (reference sequence). This CDR3 contains 12 residues. The CDR3 region has the DNA TGTGCCTGGAGTGTACCCAGATACGAGCAGTACTTC. It is translated as CAWSVPRYEQYF.

The J gene is TRBJ2-3, the V gene TRBV30, with D maybe TRBD2 (6 bases). Germline CDR1 is GTSNPN and CDR2 is SVGIG (reference sequence). V dropped 2 bases and J dropped 4 bases, with 7 bases sitting between them. This CDR3 has 12 residues. DNA of the CDR3: TGTGCCTGGAGTTCGGGGGCAGATACGCAGTATTTT. This sequence encodes CAWSSGADTQYF.

The chain links TRBV21-1 to TRBJ2-1; the table calls TRBD2, which could not be checked here. TRBV21-1 is deemed a pseudogene. This CDR3 contains 19 residues. This chain's CDR3 is CASSKGPASGRGEYNEQFF. DNA for the CDR3: TGTGCCAGCAGCAAAGGCCCGGCTAGCGGGAGAGGGGAGTACAATGAGCAGTTCTTC.

The chain joins TRBV19 to TRBJ2-1; D unclear. V shed 3 bases and J shed 0 bases, with 12 bases lying between them. The germline gives CDR1 LNHDA, CDR2 SQIVND (reference sequence). This CDR3 is 16 amino acids long. The DNA for the CDR3 is TGTGCCAGTAGTATTTCCCTCACGAGCTCCTACAATGAGCAGTTCTTC. This gives the protein CASSISLTSSYNEQFF.

V gene TRBV3-1 (or the pseudogene TRBV3-2) combines with J gene TRBJ1-2; weak D call: TRBD1 (5 bases). Trimming removed 1 base at V and 5 bases at J, with 14 bases between. The CDR3 is 15 residues long. Germline CDR1 reads LGHDT; CDR2 reads YNNKEL (reference sequence). The chain's CDR3 is CASSQGSGGGYGYTF. CDR3 nucleotides: TGTGCCAGCAGCCAAGGTTCGGGGGGGGGTTATGGCTACACCTTC.

The sample holds one count of this clone. The chain uses TRBV6-1 and TRBJ1-2, with 10 bases aligning to TRBD1. Germline-derived CDR1 and CDR2 are MNHNS and SASEGT. The V gene end was trimmed by 3 bases and the J gene end by 8 bases; junction bases not matched to a gene: 6. This CDR3 contains 14 residues. The chain's CDR3 is CASSEGQGSIGYTF. In DNA, the CDR3 is TGTGCCAGCAGTGAGGGACAGGGGAGTATCGGCTACACCTTC.

This clone was seen just once. The CDR3 loop is CASTPGKLSSGANVLTF. The CDR3 DNA sequence: TGTGCCAGTACCCCGGGGAAGCTGTCCTCTGGGGCCAACGTCCTGACTTTC. V is TRBV19 and J is TRBJ2-6; D might be TRBD2 (5 bases). Trimming shortened V by 7 bases and J by 0 bases, and 16 bases separated the two germline ends. The V gene's germline CDR1 is LNHDA and CDR2 SQIVND (reference sequence). This CDR3 has 17 amino acids.

This chain joins TRBV6-5 and TRBJ2-6, with D maybe TRBD2 (6 bases). The V end lost 6 bases, the J end lost 2 bases, and 11 bases lay between the germline ends. The CDR3 has 15 amino acids. The germline V gene encodes CDR1 MNHEY and CDR2 SVGAGI. The CDR3 nucleotides are TGTGCCAGCAGGACGGGACTCGCTGGGGCCAACGTCCTGACTTTC. Translated, it gives CASRTGLAGANVLTF.

The chain has TRBV19 and TRBJ2-7, with a tentative D call TRBD1 (6 bases). V was clipped by 6 bases and J by 5 bases, with 14 bases between them. This CDR3 comprises 13 residues. Germline assignment: CDR1 LNHDA and CDR2 SQIVND (reference sequence). CDR3 amino acids: CASSHTGLHEQYF. Here the CDR3 DNA reads TGTGCCAGTAGCCACACAGGGCTCCACGAGCAGTACTTC.

The chain uses TRBV27 and TRBJ2-7; 8 bases line up with TRBD1. V lost 4 bases and J lost 0; bases outside the gene matches: 2. The CDR3 runs to 14 residues. Germline lookup yields CDR1 MNHEY and CDR2 SMNVEV (reference sequence). The CDR3 region is CASSSTGGSYEQYF. DNA of the CDR3: TGTGCCAGCAGTTCCACAGGGGGCTCCTACGAGCAGTACTTC.

This clone was seen only once. The chain carries TRBV4-1 and TRBJ2-1; 8 nucleotides match TRBD2. The V gene end was trimmed by 2 bases and the J gene end by 12 bases; junction bases not matched to a gene: 9. This CDR3 region has 14 residues. Germline CDR1 is MGHRA and CDR2 is YSYEKL. DNA of the CDR3: TGCGCCAGCAGCCAAAGAGCGGGAGAGGAGGGGCAGTTCTTC. It is translated as CASSQRAGEEGQFF.

The V call is TRBV18, the J call TRBJ2-2; 7 bases align to TRBD1. Trimming took 4 bases from V and 2 from J; bases not matched to a gene: 4. The CDR3 has 15 amino acids. Per the germline V gene, CDR1 is KGHSH and CDR2 is LQKENI. The CDR3 DNA follows: TGTGCCAGCTCACTAGGGACAGTCAACACCGGGGAGCTGTTTTTT. Its translation is CASSLGTVNTGELFF.

The J gene is TRBJ2-1, the V gene TRBV6-4; 9 bases align to TRBD1. Trimming removed 6 bases from V and 8 bases from J; junction bases left unmatched: 5. Germline CDR1 MRHNA, CDR2 SNTAGT. The CDR3 totals 13 residues. The CDR3 reads CASSRDREDEQFF. The CDR3 DNA reads TGTGCCAGCAGCCGGGACAGGGAGGATGAGCAGTTCTTC.

The V gene is TRBV19, the J gene TRBJ1-2; the D gene is possibly TRBD1 (6 bases). Germline CDR1 is LNHDA and CDR2 is SQIVND (reference sequence). The V gene lost 10 bases and the J gene lost 2 bases, with 11 bases spanning the gap. The CDR3 runs 12 residues. This CDR3 reads CAIRGLNYGYTF. CDR3 DNA: TGTGCCATCAGGGGCTTAAACTATGGCTACACCTTC.

V and J are TRBV11-3 and TRBJ2-4, with D maybe TRBD1 (6 bases). Trimming took 8 bases from V and 6 from J, leaving 14 bases between them. The CDR3 has 13 residues. The germline gives CDR1 SGHNT, CDR2 YENEEA. CDR3 sequence (DNA): TGTGCCAGCTCCAGGGGTTGGGGAAACATTCAGTACTTC. Its translation: CASSRGWGNIQYF.